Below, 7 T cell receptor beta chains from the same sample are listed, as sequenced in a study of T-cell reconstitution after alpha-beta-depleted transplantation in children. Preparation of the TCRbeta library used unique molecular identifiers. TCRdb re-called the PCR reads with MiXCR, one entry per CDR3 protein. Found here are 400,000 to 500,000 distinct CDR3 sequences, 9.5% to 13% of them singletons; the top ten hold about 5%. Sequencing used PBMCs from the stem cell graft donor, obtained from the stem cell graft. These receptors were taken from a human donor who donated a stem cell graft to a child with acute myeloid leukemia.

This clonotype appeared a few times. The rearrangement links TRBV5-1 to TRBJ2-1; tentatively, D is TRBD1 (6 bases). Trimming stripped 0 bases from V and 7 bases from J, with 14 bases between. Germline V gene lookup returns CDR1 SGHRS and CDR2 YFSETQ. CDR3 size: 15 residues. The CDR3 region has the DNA TGCGCCAGCAGCTTGGGGGGGCAACGGGTGAATGAGCAGTTCTTC. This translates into CASSLGGQRVNEQFF.

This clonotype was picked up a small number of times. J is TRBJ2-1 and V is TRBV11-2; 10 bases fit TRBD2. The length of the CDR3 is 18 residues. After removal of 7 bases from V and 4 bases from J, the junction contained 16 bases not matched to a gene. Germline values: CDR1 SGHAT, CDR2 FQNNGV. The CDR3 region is CASNPVRGGGLAYNEQFF. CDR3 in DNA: TGTGCCAGCAACCCAGTTCGAGGGGGGGGACTAGCGTACAATGAGCAGTTCTTC.

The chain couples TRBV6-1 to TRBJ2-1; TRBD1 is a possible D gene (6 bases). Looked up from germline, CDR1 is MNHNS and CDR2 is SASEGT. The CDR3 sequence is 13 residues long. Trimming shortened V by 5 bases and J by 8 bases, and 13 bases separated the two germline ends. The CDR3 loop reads CASSQGQTDEQFF. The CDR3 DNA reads TGTGCCAGCAGTCAAGGACAGACGGATGAGCAGTTCTTC.

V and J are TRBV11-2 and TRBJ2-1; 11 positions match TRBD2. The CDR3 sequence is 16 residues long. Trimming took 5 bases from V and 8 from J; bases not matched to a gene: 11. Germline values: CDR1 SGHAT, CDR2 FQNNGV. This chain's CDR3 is CASSEFTSGSWYEQFF. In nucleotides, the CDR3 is TGTGCCAGCAGCGAGTTCACTAGCGGGAGTTGGTATGAGCAGTTCTTC.

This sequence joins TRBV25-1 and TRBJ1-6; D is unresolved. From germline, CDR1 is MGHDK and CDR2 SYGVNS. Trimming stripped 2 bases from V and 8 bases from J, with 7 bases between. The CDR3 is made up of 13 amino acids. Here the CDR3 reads CASSERGYSPLHF. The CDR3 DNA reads TGTGCCAGCAGTGAAAGAGGTTATTCACCCCTCCACTTT.

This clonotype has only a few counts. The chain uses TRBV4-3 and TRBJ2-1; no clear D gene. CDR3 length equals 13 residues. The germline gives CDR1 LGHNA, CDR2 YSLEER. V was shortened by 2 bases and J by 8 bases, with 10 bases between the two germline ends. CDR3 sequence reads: CASSQSLRDEQFF. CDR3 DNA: TGCGCCAGCAGCCAATCTCTTAGGGATGAGCAGTTCTTC.

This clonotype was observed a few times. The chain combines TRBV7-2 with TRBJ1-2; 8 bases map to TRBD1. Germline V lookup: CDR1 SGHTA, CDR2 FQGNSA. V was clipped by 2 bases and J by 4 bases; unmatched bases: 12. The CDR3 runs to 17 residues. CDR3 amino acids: CASSLSSAGGSRYGYTF. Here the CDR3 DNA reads TGTGCCAGCAGCTTATCCTCGGCAGGGGGCAGTCGCTATGGCTACACCTTC. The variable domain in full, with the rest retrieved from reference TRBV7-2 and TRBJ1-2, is GAGVSQSPSNKVTEKGKDVELRCDPISGHTALYWYRQSLGQGLEFLIYFQGNSAPDKSGLPSDRFSAERTGGSVSTLTIQRTQQEDSAVYLCASSLSSAGGSRYGYTFGSGTRLTVV.